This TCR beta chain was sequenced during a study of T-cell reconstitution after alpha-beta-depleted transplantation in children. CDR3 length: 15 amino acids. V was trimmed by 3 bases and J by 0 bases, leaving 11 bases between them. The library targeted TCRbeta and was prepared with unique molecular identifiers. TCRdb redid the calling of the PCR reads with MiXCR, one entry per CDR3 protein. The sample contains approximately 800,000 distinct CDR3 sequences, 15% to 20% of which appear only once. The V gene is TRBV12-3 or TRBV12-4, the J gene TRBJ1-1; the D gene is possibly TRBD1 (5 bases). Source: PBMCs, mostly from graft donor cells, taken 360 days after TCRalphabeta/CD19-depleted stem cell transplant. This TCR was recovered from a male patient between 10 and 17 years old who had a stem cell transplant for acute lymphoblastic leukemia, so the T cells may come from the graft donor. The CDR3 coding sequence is TGTGCCAGCAGTTTCCGACAGCTCCTGAACACTGAAGCTTTCTTT. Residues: CASSFRQLLNTEAFF.